Reported below is one TCR beta chain. The antigen this receptor binds is unknown. No much larger clone exists at a distance of one base, and base qualities are not known. Trimming takes 2 bases from V and 3 bases from J, and the germline ends sit 8 bases apart. The CDR3 sequence holds 13 residues, the cysteine and phenylalanine included. Only the CDR3 DNA stays, 39 bases, in frame from base 1. The germline V gene (reference sequence) supplies CDR1 MNHNY and CDR2 SVGAGI. Whole blood was collected in K2EDTA tubes by collaborating institutions according to the institutions' own protocols. For TCRbeta analysis, collaborators shipped samples in one of three forms: frozen whole blood, isolated PBMCs, or DNA extracted from either of those sample types. This entry comes from a study of blood T cell repertoires in COVID-19 (TCRdb year 2020). With regard to the full study: The collaborator samples originated in the United States, Italy and Spain and spanned the acute and convalescent phases of COVID-19. The material from the prospective study consisted of cDNA or gDNA derived from T cells, B-cell-depleted T cells, or PBMCs. The dataset comprised deeply sampled blood TCRbeta repertoires from subjects exposed to, actively infected with, or recovered from COVID-19. The repertoires were made available in a free public database intended to serve as a resource for research on the immune response to SARS-CoV-2. Samples were obtained from the ongoing ImmuneRACE study (first 160 participants) and from some 1,200 subjects provided by 6 global collaborators. Sample metadata almost always included a de-identified subject ID, COVID-19 status, age in years and sex. Where available, HLA class I and class II types were taken from metadata supplied by the sample provider and were not determined by assay-based typing. What the study reported, not specific to this receptor: The amount of clinical and demographic metadata varied by source and participant and was provided uncurated.

TCRbeta CDR3 regions were amplified from genomic DNA by means of the immunoSEQ Assay, a bias-controlled multiplex PCR. Per the source publication's procedure: The number of nucleated cells in each sample was estimated from the amplification of reference gene primers within the assay. To quantify the absolute abundance of each unique TCRbeta CDR3 rearrangement, sequence reads were collapsed and filtered. For each sample, productive Simpson clonality was calculated as the square root of Simpson's diversity index across productive rearrangements. Entries here come from immuneACCESS through TCRdb and include only in-frame sequences with V and J called. Some clones fail to appear in such tables; in the studies checked, an unresolved V gene covers under half of the shortfall, and the cause of the remainder is unknown. For V, J and clone size, that table is used; D and trimming come from the DNA. Here the sample has about 170,000 clones; around 80% occur a single time. The top ten clones comprise more than 7.5% of the sample.

The origin of this receptor is a woman aged 70 to 79 with acute or convalescent COVID-19. The sample taken for sequencing was peripheral blood. This chain joins TRBV6-6 to TRBJ2-7; the D gene is possibly TRBD1, with 6 bases matching. The nucleotide sequence reads TGTGCCAGCAGTTACCAGGGGAACTACGAGCAGTACTTC. This sequence encodes CASSYQGNYEQYF.